This T cell receptor beta chain comes out of a study of tumor-infiltrating lymphocytes in primary liver carcinoma. At the level of the study: Tumors measured about 4 to 11 cm and were stage T1-T3 N0M0.

Regarding the study as a whole: Tumor-blood pairs (like tumor-adjacent pairs) overlapped less than tumor region pairs did. Significantly greater top-250-clone fractions characterized tumors relative to blood (p = 0.039).

Joint extraction of RNA and DNA used roughly 18-34 mg of bulk tissue that was unsorted. CDR3 length: 15 residues. Per germline, CDR1 SGHAT and CDR2 FQDESV (reference sequence). On this clonotype: What it recognizes is unknown. One end of the junction is discordant with germline, which a read error may explain.

Starting from 500 ng of total RNA, TCR beta cDNA was produced with a primer in the constant region. Construction of TCR beta libraries relied on three successive nested multiplex PCR rounds employing slightly modified ARM-PCR. Use of TRBV1-TRBV30 forward primers with a C-beta reverse primer characterized the first two PCR rounds, which lasted around 9 cycles each. TCRdb analysed the multiplex PCR reads with MiXCR anew, one entry per CDR3 protein. The data hold some 120,000 distinct CDR3 sequences, with 65% observed a single time. Sequenced: liver tumor tissue from sampling region 1. Noted subset: tumor region T1, superior pole. This receptor was identified in a woman between 55 and 75 years old with primary liver carcinoma and hepatitis B virus infection. The rearrangement links TRBV11-1 to TRBJ2-5; tentative D call: TRBD2 (5 bases). The CDR3 loop is CASSLRLATKETQCF. CDR3 nucleotides: TGTGCCAGCAGCTTACGATTAGCGACGAAAGAGACCCAGTGCTTC.